This entry lists 6 T cell receptor beta chains sequenced from one sample in a study of blood T cell repertoires in COVID-19. Clones were sequenced by immunoSEQ multiplex PCR, and TCRdb holds only the in-frame ones, with some missing. The sample includes about 300,000 clones, 89% of them seen just once. Sequenced input: PBMCs or T cells enriched from blood (not recorded which). These receptors all come from a man between 60 and 70 years old who had recovered from COVID-19.

About this clone: Since the CDR3 does not end with the conserved phenylalanine or tryptophan, this likely comes from a read error. This chain connects TRBV7-2 to TRBJ1-2; 8 nucleotides agree with TRBD1. V gave up 3 bases and J gave up 4 bases; unmatched junction bases: 7. This CDR3 has 15 residues. CDR1 SGHTA and CDR2 FQGNSA come from the germline V gene. CDR3 in amino acids: CASSFKTGDTYGYTL. The CDR3, as DNA: TGTGCCAGCAGCTTCAAGACAGGGGATACCTATGGCTACACCCTC.

The chain links TRBV9 to TRBJ2-2; 8 nucleotides align to TRBD2. Per germline, CDR1 SGDLS and CDR2 YYNGEE. Trimming at V came to 0 bases and at J to 6 bases, leaving 4 bases not matched to a gene. This CDR3 region has 15 residues. CDR3 sequence (DNA): TGTGCCAGCAGCGTAGGGGCGGGAGGTGCCGGGGAGCTGTTTTTT. Translating gives CASSVGAGGAGELFF.

The DNA of the CDR3 is TGTGCCTGGAGCGCGGGACAGCTTAATGAAAAACTGTTTTTT. This translates into CAWSAGQLNEKLFF. The rearrangement joins TRBV30 to TRBJ1-4; 7 nucleotides match TRBD1. The CDR3 is 14 amino acids. With V trimmed by 3 bases and J by 4 bases, 5 bases remained unmatched. Germline CDR1 and CDR2: GTSNPN and SVGIG (reference sequence). The full variable domain, with the rest looked up from reference TRBV30 and TRBJ1-4, is SQTIHQWPATLVQPVGSPLSLECTVEGTSNPNLYWYRQAAGRGLQLLFYSVGIGQISSEVPQNLSASRPQDRQFILSSKKLLLSDSGFYLCAWSAGQLNEKLFFGSGTQLSVL.

The V and J genes are TRBV11-2 and TRBJ2-1; 14 positions agree with TRBD2. Germline V gives CDR1 SGHAT, CDR2 FQNNGV. The CDR3 length is 16 residues. The V and J ends lost 4 bases and 7 bases, in that order; junction bases with no gene match: 6. Here the CDR3 DNA reads TGTGCCAGCAGCTCCGGACTAGCGGGAGGAATAAATGAGCAGTTCTTC. Its protein is CASSSGLAGGINEQFF.

J is TRBJ2-3 and V is TRBV27; 9 nucleotides match TRBD2. CDR1 and CDR2 from the germline V gene are MNHEY and SMNVEV (reference sequence). The CDR3 extends over 13 amino acids. V shed 6 bases and J 4 bases; nucleotides not matched to a gene: 2. The CDR3: CASRPSGADTQYF. The CDR3 DNA reads TGTGCCAGCAGGCCTAGCGGGGCAGATACGCAGTATTTT.

V and J are TRBV24-1 and TRBJ2-5, with TRBD1 identical over 9 bases. V shed 0 bases and J 4 bases; nucleotides not matched to a gene: 8. In germline, CDR1 is KGHDR, CDR2 SFDVKD. The CDR3 is 17 residues long. This CDR3 is CATSDLPTGGFGETQYF. The CDR3 DNA sequence: TGTGCCACCAGTGATTTGCCTACAGGGGGCTTTGGAGAGACCCAGTACTTC.